This TCR beta chain emerged from a study of CD8+CD57+ T cells in acquired aplastic anemia. Overall study context: Quantities of DNA derived from sorted CD4+ and CD8+ cells averaged 3.2 ug.

The CDR3 is made up of 13 amino acids. Germline V gene lookup returns CDR1 SGHTA and CDR2 FQGNSA. Before being chosen for sequencing, patients had shown CD8+CD57+ cell expansion by flow cytometry. Patients uniformly had severe acquired aplastic anemia. Blood samples were obtained from patients who had received no prior therapy. According to the study, genomic DNA was the template for TCR beta VDJ and CDR3 profiling. TCRdb re-derived calls from the reads in MiXCR, one entry per CDR3 protein. The repertoire holds fewer than 300,000 distinct CDR3 sequences, with approximately 80% as singletons. Concerning this clonotype: An end of the junction differs from the germline gene, which may be a read error.

Sequencing was done on a sample of sorted CD4+, CD8+, or CD8+CD57+ T cells (not recorded which) from PBMCs. This receptor was taken from a human donor with aplastic anemia. This chain connects TRBV7-2 to TRBJ2-3; D unresolved. The CDR3 sequence is CASSSPLEDTQYF. CDR3 sequence (DNA): TGTGCCAGCAGTTCGCCCTTGGAAGATACCCAGTACTTT.